A selection of T cell receptor beta chains follows, all from one sample in a study of blood T cell repertoires in COVID-19. Profiled with immunoSEQ multiplex PCR; TCRdb holds only in-frame clones, not every one. Among some 100,000 clones listed, roughly 89% were seen once. The sequenced material came from peripheral blood. These receptors came from a man aged 70-80 years with acute or convalescent COVID-19. Each CDR3 is given with its conserved first and last residue. The D gene is left open where the match is weak. Rows give clone size only sometimes, using once, few, many, or a class for an expanded clone.

J	V	length	D	size	DNA	CDR3
TRBJ1-1	TRBV2	14	TRBD1	-	TGTGCCAGCAGTCTGGGACAGTGGAACACTGAAGCTTTCTTT	CASSLGQWNTEAFF
TRBJ1-1	TRBV28	13	-	-	TGTGCCAGCAGTTTAAGGGGTTACACTGAAGCTTTCTTT	CASSLRGYTEAFF
TRBJ2-3	TRBV6-2/TRBV6-3	16	TRBD1	-	TGTGCCAGCAGTTCGCAGGGGGCAGTTTACACAGATACGCAGTATTTT	CASSSQGAVYTDTQYF
TRBJ1-2	TRBV4-1	15	TRBD1	once	TGCGCCAGCAGCCTCGATATAGACAGGGGGCTTGGCTACACCTTC	CASSLDIDRGLGYTF
TRBJ2-2	TRBV6-4	14	-	-	TGTGCCAGCAGGCTGGAGGTCTACACCGGGGAGCTGTTTTTT	CASRLEVYTGELFF
TRBJ2-5	TRBV11-2	15	TRBD2	-	TGTGCCAGCAGCTTAGGAGCGGGGGTCCAAGAGACCCAGTACTTC	CASSLGAGVQETQYF
TRBJ1-1	TRBV7-9	13	-	-	TGTGCCAGCAGCTGGGGCGAGGGGCGGGGAGCTTTCTTT	CASSWGEGRGAFF
TRBJ2-3	TRBV27	17	TRBD1	few	TGTGCCAGCAGTTCCCGTATAACAGGGGCTCGCACAGATACGCAGTATTTT	CASSSRITGARTDTQYF
TRBJ1-2	TRBV30	12	-	once	TGTGCCTATGGACAGCAAAACTATGGCTACACCTTC	CAYGQQNYGYTF
TRBJ1-2	TRBV7-2	14	-	-	TGTGCCAGCAGCTTAGGGCCAAGGCAGGGGAGCTACACCTTC	CASSLGPRQGSYTF
TRBJ2-3	TRBV5-8	15	TRBD2	-	TGTGCCAGCAGCTCACTAAGCGGGACCACAGATACGCAGTATTTT	CASSSLSGTTDTQYF
TRBJ1-2	TRBV6-5	14	-	-	TGTGCCAGCAGTTCCCTCCGCACTCTAGTAGGCTACACCTTC	CASSSLRTLVGYTF
TRBJ2-7	TRBV30	13	-	-	TGTGCCTGGAGTGTATGGACTTCCTACGAGCAGTACTTC	CAWSVWTSYEQYF
TRBJ2-1	TRBV27	16	TRBD2	-	TGTGCCAGCAGTTTCGTCGGGGGGAGCTCCGACAATGAGCAGTTCTTC	CASSFVGGSSDNEQFF
TRBJ1-5	TRBV4-2	14	-	-	TGTGCCAGCAGCCAAGGGTGGGGGGATCAGCCCCAGCATTTT	CASSQGWGDQPQHF
TRBJ1-1	TRBV24-1	13	-	-	TGTGCCACCAGTGACCCGACACGGACTGAAGCTTTCTTT	CATSDPTRTEAFF
TRBJ1-6	TRBV2	14	TRBD1	many	TGTGCCAGCAGCCAGGGGGCGCCTAATTCACCCCTCCACTTT	CASSQGAPNSPLHF
TRBJ1-5	TRBV3-1/TRBV3-2	14	TRBD1	-	TGTGCCAGCAGCGGGACAGCAAGCAATCGGCCCCAGCATTTT	CASSGTASNRPQHF
TRBJ1-6	TRBV27	12	-	-	TGTGCCACCGGACAACTCAGCTCACCCCTCCACTTT	CATGQLSSPLHF
TRBJ1-6	TRBV6-2/TRBV6-3	14	-	-	TGTGCCAGCAGCCCTAGGGGGAATGAATCACCCCTCCACTTT	CASSPRGNESPLHF
TRBJ2-7	TRBV15	15	TRBD1	-	TGTGCCACCAGCAGGGACAGGGGGAGCTCCTACGAGCAGTACTTC	CATSRDRGSSYEQYF
TRBJ2-1	TRBV5-6	14	TRBD2	-	TGTGCCAGCAGCTCGGGACTAGCGGGAGGAAGACAGTTCTTC	CASSSGLAGGRQFF
TRBJ1-2	TRBV30	15	TRBD1	-	TGTGCCTGGAGGGATTACAGGGGATCTCACTATGGCTACACCTTC	CAWRDYRGSHYGYTF
TRBJ2-2	TRBV7-9	16	-	few	TGTGCCAGCAGTTCAATTTACAGGGAAAACACCGGGGAGCTGTTTTTT	CASSSIYRENTGELFF